Each of the 3 T cell receptor beta chains below was sequenced from the same sample in a study of blood T cell repertoires in COVID-19. Sequencing was performed with immunoSEQ multiplex PCR; in TCRdb, only in-frame clones are kept and a portion is missing. This sample carries approximately 280,000 clones, around 89% of them seen once, and the ten largest clones take roughly 1.6%. The sequencing input was PBMCs or T cells enriched from blood (not recorded which). The receptor source for this set is a woman in her late teens or twenties with acute COVID-19.

V gene TRBV29-1 combines with J gene TRBJ2-7; TRBD1 matches 8 bases. Trimming took 5 bases from V and 7 from J; bases not matched to a gene: 7. The CDR3 consists of 12 residues. CDR1 is SQVTM and CDR2 is ANQGSEA in the germline V gene. This CDR3 is CSVLTGAGEQYF. The DNA of the CDR3 is TGCAGCGTTTTGACAGGGGCGGGGGAGCAGTACTTC.

The gene calls are TRBV27 and TRBJ1-2; D not resolved. The CDR3 sequence is 14 residues long. Germline V CDR1 and CDR2: MNHEY, SMNVEV (reference sequence). V lost 4 bases and J 6 bases, leaving 15 bases between the germline ends. The CDR3 region is CASSSRGFADGYTF. CDR3 nucleotides: TGTGCCAGCAGTTCCCGGGGATTTGCGGATGGCTACACCTTC.

This clone was detected a few times. The chain joins TRBV6-2 or TRBV6-3 to TRBJ2-7, with D tentatively TRBD1 (6 bases). With 6 bases removed from V and 2 bases from J, the gap between germline ends came to 14 bases. The length of the CDR3 is 14 residues. The germline V gene encodes CDR1 MNHEY and CDR2 SVGEGT. The CDR3 nucleotides are TGTGCCAGCAGCGACAACAGGGATACCTACGAGCAGTACTTC. Protein: CASSDNRDTYEQYF.